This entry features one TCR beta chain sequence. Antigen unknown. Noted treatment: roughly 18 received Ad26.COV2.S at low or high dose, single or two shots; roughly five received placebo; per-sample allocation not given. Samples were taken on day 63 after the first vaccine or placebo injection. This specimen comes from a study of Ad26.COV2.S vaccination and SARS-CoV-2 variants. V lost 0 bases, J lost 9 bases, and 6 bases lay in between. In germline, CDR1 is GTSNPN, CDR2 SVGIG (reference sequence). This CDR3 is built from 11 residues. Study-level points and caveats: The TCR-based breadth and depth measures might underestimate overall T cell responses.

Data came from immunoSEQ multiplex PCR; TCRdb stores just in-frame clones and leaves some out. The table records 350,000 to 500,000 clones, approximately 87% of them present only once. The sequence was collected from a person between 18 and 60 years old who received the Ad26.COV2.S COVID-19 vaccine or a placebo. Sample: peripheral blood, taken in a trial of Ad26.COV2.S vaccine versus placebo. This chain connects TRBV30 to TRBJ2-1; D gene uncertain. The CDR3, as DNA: TGTGCCTGGAGTGTATTGGGTGAGCAGTTCTTC. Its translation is CAWSVLGEQFF.